The clone carrying this T cell receptor (beta chain) was observed a handful of times. Its antigen is currently unknown. TCRdb's copy holds only in-frame clones and misses some; the assay was immunoSEQ multiplex PCR. The data show about 49,000 clones, roughly 53% seen once. V gave up 6 bases and J gave up 1 base, with 13 bases separating them. CDR3 size: 15 residues. Germline V gene data show CDR1 as KGHSH and CDR2 as LQKENI. This sample is drawn from a study of cytotoxic CD8 clonotypes in ibrutinib-treated CLL. Overall study results and limits: The study found clonality rose at ibrutinib response, then fell toward baseline at progression. Clonality measured at baseline exceeded age-matched healthy donors, tracking circulating CD8+ T-cell counts.

The chain carries TRBV18 and TRBJ1-5; D possibly corresponds to TRBD1 (5 bases). The receptor comes from a human donor with chronic lymphocytic leukemia. The sample consisted of PBMCs, taken after 12 months of ibrutinib treatment. The CDR3 is CASSQGTESNQPQHF. CDR3 nucleotide sequence: TGTGCCAGCTCGCAAGGGACGGAGAGCAATCAGCCCCAGCATTTT. The whole variable domain, remainder taken from reference TRBV18 and TRBJ1-5, is NAGVMQNPRHLVRRRGQEARLRCSPMKGHSHVYWYRQLPEEGLKFMVYLQKENIIDESGMPKERFSAEFPKEGPSILRIQQVVRGDSAAYFCASSQGTESNQPQHFGDGTRLSIL.